These 17 T cell receptor beta chains share one sample of origin, sequenced in a study of T cells in Graves' hyperthyroidism and ophthalmopathy. TCR beta CDR3 region amplification was performed from RNA transcripts. The HTBI primer set drove a first-round RT-PCR of the TCR CDR3. Via MiXCR, TCRdb re-called the multiplex PCR reads, giving one row per CDR3 protein. The table shows 700,000 or so distinct CDR3 sequences, with more than 14% occurring only once. Sequenced: blood. The origin of the receptors is a woman in her forties or fifties with Graves' ophthalmopathy.

This clonotype was seen repeatedly, ten times or more. This rearrangement joins TRBV2 to TRBJ1-2; 10 nucleotides match TRBD1. The CDR3 runs to 17 residues. V lost 4 bases and J lost 3; bases outside the gene matches: 11. CDR1 and CDR2 from the germline V gene are SNHLY and FYNNEI. The CDR3 spells CASSATIDRGPYYGYTF. The DNA for the CDR3 is TGTGCCAGCAGTGCTACTATCGACAGGGGGCCGTACTATGGCTACACCTTC. The complete variable domain, with remaining parts taken from reference TRBV2 and TRBJ1-2, reads EPEVTQTPSHQVTQMGQEVILRCVPISNHLYFYWYRQILGQKVEFLVSFYNNEISEKSEIFDDQFSVERPDGSNFTLKIRSTKLEDSAMYFCASSATIDRGPYYGYTFGSGTRLTVV.

The rearrangement uses TRBV14 and TRBJ1-1; 7 bases align to TRBD1. J was trimmed by 1 base and V by 3 bases; bases with no gene match: 8. The CDR3 covers 16 residues. Germline CDR1 reads SGHDN; CDR2 reads FVKESK. The CDR3 DNA sequence: TGTGCCAGCAGCCAGGGTTGGACAGGATGGAACACTGAAGCTTTCTTT. Amino acid sequence: CASSQGWTGWNTEAFF.

This clonotype was detected ten times or more. The chain links TRBV7-2 to TRBJ2-1; 8 positions match TRBD1. Unmatched junction bases numbered 8, after V lost 1 base and J lost 6 bases. Germline loops: CDR1 SGHTA, CDR2 FQGNSA. The CDR3 is made up of 16 amino acids. Here the CDR3 DNA reads TGTGCCAGCAGCTTAGACCTATGGACAGGGCGCAATGAGCAGTTCTTC. Translation: CASSLDLWTGRNEQFF.

This clonotype was seen at least ten times. This chain uses TRBV13 with TRBJ2-7; D gene unclear. Looked up from germline, CDR1 is PRHDT and CDR2 is FYEKMQ (reference sequence). The CDR3 is made up of 14 amino acids. V was trimmed by 1 base and J by 3 bases, leaving 10 bases between them. The CDR3, as DNA: TGTGCCAGCAGCTTAGTGGGAAAAGACTACGAGCAGTACTTC. This sequence encodes CASSLVGKDYEQYF.

This clonotype has a handful of counts. The V and J genes are TRBV29-1 and TRBJ2-1; D gene uncertain. Germline CDR1 reads SQVTM; CDR2 reads ANQGSEA. This CDR3 region has 13 residues. V lost 2 bases to trimming and J lost 8 bases, with 13 bases between them. This chain's CDR3 is CSVENNSLDEQFF. CDR3 coding DNA: TGCAGCGTTGAAAATAACAGTTTGGATGAGCAGTTCTTC.

This clonotype was detected only a few times. The chain employs TRBV25-1 and TRBJ1-2, with 11 bases lining up with TRBD1. With V trimmed by 6 bases and J by 7 bases, 7 bases remained unmatched. Germline V gene sequence: CDR1 MGHDK, CDR2 SYGVNS. CDR3 length: 14 amino acids. CDR3 nucleotide sequence: TGTGCCAGCAGCGCGGACAGGGGGCGGTTTGGCTACACCTTC. It encodes CASSADRGRFGYTF.

The sample holds many counts of this clonotype. This chain connects TRBV11-1 to TRBJ1-1; D remains unclear. This CDR3 contains 13 residues. The V end lost 3 bases, the J end lost 3 bases, and 8 bases lay between the germline ends. Germline V gene sequence: CDR1 SGHAT, CDR2 FQDESV (reference sequence). CDR3 in DNA: TGTGCCAGCAGCTTTTATGCAGACACTGAAGCTTTCTTT. This encodes CASSFYADTEAFF. The full variable domain, its missing parts supplied by reference TRBV11-1 and TRBJ1-1, is EAEVAQSPRYKITEKSQAVAFWCDPISGHATLYWYRQILGQGPELLVQFQDESVVDDSQLPKDRFSAERLKGVDSTLKIQPAELGDSAMYLCASSFYADTEAFFGQGTRLTVV.

This clonotype has just a few counts. An end of the junction differs from the germline gene, which may be a read error. This sequence joins TRBV7-9 and TRBJ1-2; perhaps TRBD1 as D (5 bases). CDR1 is SEHNR and CDR2 is FQNEAQ in the germline V gene (reference sequence). This CDR3 is 15 amino acids long. CDR3 in amino acids: CASSLEGWGTYGHTF. The CDR3 DNA reads TGTGCCAGCAGCCTCGAGGGGTGGGGGACTTATGGCCACACCTTC. The complete variable domain, with remaining parts taken from reference TRBV7-9 and TRBJ1-2, reads DTGVSQNPRHKITKRGQNVTFRCDPISEHNRLYWYRQTLGQGPEFLTYFQNEAQLEKSRLLSDRFSAERPKGSFSTLEIQRTEQGDSAMYLCASSLEGWGTYGHTFGSGTRLTVV.

The V call is TRBV7-9, the J call TRBJ1-4; tentative D call: TRBD1 (6 bases). CDR1 is SEHNR, CDR2 FQNEAQ, per germline (reference sequence). V was cut by 6 bases and J by 2 bases, with 22 bases left in between. CDR3 size: 18 residues. DNA of the CDR3: TGTGCCAGCAGTTACCTTACTACAGGGAGTTGGACTAATGAAAAACTGTTTTTT. This codes for CASSYLTTGSWTNEKLFF. The variable domain in full, with the rest retrieved from reference TRBV7-9 and TRBJ1-4, is DTGVSQNPRHKITKRGQNVTFRCDPISEHNRLYWYRQTLGQGPEFLTYFQNEAQLEKSRLLSDRFSAERPKGSFSTLEIQRTEQGDSAMYLCASSYLTTGSWTNEKLFFGSGTQLSVL.

This clonotype was found a few times. V gene TRBV9 combines with J gene TRBJ2-3, with unresolved D. Germline CDR1 is SGDLS and CDR2 is YYNGEE. The ends were cut back, 3 bases at V and 6 bases at J, with 14 bases in the middle. The CDR3 has 14 amino acids. The CDR3 sequence: CASSADGTGDTQYF. CDR3 DNA sequence: TGTGCCAGCAGCGCGGACGGAACTGGGGATACGCAGTATTTT.

This clonotype was observed a few times. The chain links TRBV9 to TRBJ2-7, with D unclear. V was pared by 4 bases and J by 7 bases, with 12 bases between. Germline CDR1 and CDR2: SGDLS and YYNGEE. CDR3 length: 12 amino acids. The CDR3, as DNA: TGTGCCAGCAGCCTGGAAGGTAAAGAGCAGTACTTC. It is translated as CASSLEGKEQYF.

This clonotype occurred many times. The chain recombines TRBV3-1 with TRBJ2-1; TRBD2 matches 7 bases. The CDR3 length is 17 residues. V lost 0 bases to trimming and J lost 9 bases; unmatched junction nucleotides: 14. Germline V CDR1 and CDR2: LGHDT, YNNKEL (reference sequence). DNA of the CDR3: TGTGCCAGCAGCCAAGATCTCCCGGGACTACCTTCGGCTGAGCAGTTCTTC. Translation gives CASSQDLPGLPSAEQFF.

The V call is TRBV4-1, the J call TRBJ1-1; D is perhaps TRBD1 (6 bases). The CDR3 has 16 amino acids. The germline CDR1 and CDR2 sequences are MGHRA and YSYEKL. V lost 0 bases and J lost 2, with 13 bases in between. The CDR3 sequence is CASSQDGGGGNTEAFF. Written as DNA, the CDR3 is TGCGCCAGCAGCCAAGATGGCGGGGGCGGTAACACTGAAGCTTTCTTT.

This clonotype was detected many times. CDR3: CASSLVPGGIFYEQYF. CDR3 in DNA: TGTGCCAGCAGCTTAGTACCGGGCGGGATCTTCTACGAGCAGTACTTC. The chain is built from TRBV7-2 and TRBJ2-7; possible D gene TRBD2, 6 bases. V was cut by 1 base and J by 3 bases, with 16 bases left in between. This CDR3 is built from 16 residues. The germline V gene has CDR1 SGHTA and CDR2 FQGNSA.

The chain uses TRBV27 and TRBJ2-3; TRBD2 matches at 9 bases. CDR3 size: 16 residues. The germline V gene encodes CDR1 MNHEY and CDR2 SMNVEV (reference sequence). J lost 5 bases, V lost 2 bases, and 8 bases had no gene match. The CDR3 sequence is CASSLVAGEGVDTQYF. DNA for the CDR3: TGTGCCAGCAGTTTAGTAGCGGGAGAAGGGGTAGATACGCAGTATTTT.

In this sample, this clonotype turned up many times. The rearrangement links TRBV12-3 or TRBV12-4 to TRBJ1-1; TRBD1 aligns across 8 bases. This CDR3 spans 14 amino acids. The V gene end was trimmed by 7 bases and the J gene end by 1 base; junction bases not matched to a gene: 5. The CDR3 DNA follows: TGTGCCAGCAATCGCGGACAGGGGAACACTGAAGCTTTCTTT. Residues: CASNRGQGNTEAFF.

In its sample, this clonotype was seen once. The genes are TRBV29-1 and TRBJ1-4, with D possibly being TRBD1 (6 bases). The germline V and J ends were trimmed by 5 bases and 5 bases, with 15 bases remaining between them. The germline CDR1 and CDR2 sequences are SQVTM and ANQGSEA. The CDR3 is 14 residues long. Here the CDR3 reads CSVKQGRRNEKLFF. CDR3 coding DNA: TGCAGCGTTAAGCAGGGGCGCAGGAATGAAAAACTGTTTTTT.